Sequencing of this TCR beta chain was carried out in a study of response to subunit inactivated influenza vaccine. Whole-study findings and limits: Authors proposed each seasonal influenza vaccination draws in few new T cells.

MiXCR, run by TCRdb on the RT-PCR reads, gives a single entry per CDR3 protein. The sample yields 450,000 to 600,000 distinct CDR3 sequences, 16% seen once. The CDR3 is 15 residues long. Trimming took off 1 base at V and 3 bases at J, with 14 bases between the two ends. Germline values: CDR1 DFQATT, CDR2 SNEGSKA (reference sequence). A note on this clonotype: Its antigen is unidentified.

The sample in question was CD4+ T cells sorted from PBMCs, obtained roughly 24 months after vaccination. The V call is TRBV20-1, the J call TRBJ2-3; D perhaps matches TRBD1 (6 bases). This sequence originates from a man aged 50-75 years who received an inactivated influenza vaccine. CDR3 in amino acids: CSARVWGRGTDTQYF. DNA of the CDR3: TGCAGTGCTAGAGTGTGGGGCAGGGGAACAGATACGCAGTATTTT.